These 32 T cell receptor beta chains were all obtained from the same sample, sequenced in a study of blood T cell repertoires in COVID-19. Sequenced by immunoSEQ multiplex PCR; TCRdb stores in-frame clones only, minus some. The sample carries 200,000 to 250,000 clones, 86% recorded once. Source material: PBMCs or T cells enriched from blood (not recorded which). The origin of the receptors is a woman between 45 and 65 years old in a cohort exposed to, infected with or recovered from COVID-19 (not recorded which).

The chain combines TRBV4-3 with TRBJ2-2; D might be TRBD1 (5 bases). The V end lost 4 bases, the J end lost 0 bases, and 9 bases lay between the germline ends. Germline CDR1 is LGHNA and CDR2 is YSLEER. The CDR3 is 15 amino acids. CDR3 DNA: TGCGCCAGCAGCCGTGACAGTGCGAACACCGGGGAGCTGTTTTTT. Residues: CASSRDSANTGELFF.

The chain is built from TRBV6-5 and TRBJ2-5; weak D call: TRBD2 (5 bases). Germline V gene data show CDR1 as MNHEY and CDR2 as SVGAGI. The CDR3 covers 14 residues. V lost 7 bases, J lost 1 base, and 13 bases lay in between. In DNA, the CDR3 is TGTGCCAGCACCCGAGGGCGGACCCAAGAGACCCAGTACTTC. Amino acid sequence: CASTRGRTQETQYF.

The V call is TRBV19, the J call TRBJ2-1; the D gene is possibly TRBD2 (6 bases). CDR3 length: 14 residues. The germline gives CDR1 LNHDA, CDR2 SQIVND (reference sequence). V lost 1 base and J lost 5, with 9 bases in between. Here the CDR3 DNA reads TGTGCCAGTAGTATAGCCGGACTAAACAATGAGCAGTTCTTC. This gives the protein CASSIAGLNNEQFF.

The chain couples TRBV28 to TRBJ1-3; TRBD1 might be the D (5 bases). The germline gives CDR1 MDHEN, CDR2 SYDVKM. The CDR3 consists of 15 residues. V was trimmed by 6 bases and J by 0 bases, leaving 12 bases between them. CDR3 nucleotides: TGTGCCAGCAGCCCCAGGGTACTCTCTGGAAACACCATATATTTT. Protein: CASSPRVLSGNTIYF.

The J gene is TRBJ1-6, the V gene TRBV10-3; 8 bases map to TRBD1. Germline V gene lookup returns CDR1 ENHRY and CDR2 SYGVKD. The length of the CDR3 is 16 residues. The V gene end was trimmed by 2 bases and the J gene end by 9 bases; junction bases not matched to a gene: 9. The DNA of the CDR3 is TGTGCCATCAGTGAGAAATCGACAGGGGTGGGTTCACCCCTCCACTTT. Its protein is CAISEKSTGVGSPLHF.

This clone was detected a few times. The chain has TRBV15 and TRBJ2-2, with TRBD1 as a possible D gene (5 bases). Trimming cost V 4 bases and J 6 bases, with 9 bases left between them. The CDR3 has 13 amino acids. Germline V gives CDR1 LNHNV, CDR2 YYDKDF (reference sequence). The CDR3 nucleotides read TGTGCCACCAGCATAGGGGTGCCCGGGGAGCTGTTTTTT. Amino acid sequence: CATSIGVPGELFF.

The CDR3 sequence is CASSQVLRIDNYGYTF. DNA of the CDR3: TGCGCCAGCAGCCAAGTACTGAGAATTGATAACTATGGCTACACCTTC. V gene TRBV4-1 combines with J gene TRBJ1-2; D is undetermined. Germline lookup yields CDR1 MGHRA and CDR2 YSYEKL. The CDR3 totals 16 residues. Trimming cost V 1 base and J 1 base, with 13 bases left between them.

This clone was observed a single time. The chain employs TRBV3-1 (or the pseudogene TRBV3-2) and TRBJ1-6, with no clear D. The CDR3 spans 17 residues. V shed 1 base and J shed 7 bases, with 17 bases lying between them. Germline V lookup: CDR1 LGHDT, CDR2 YNNKEL (reference sequence). CDR3 protein: CASSQAAVRELNSPLHF. CDR3 DNA sequence: TGTGCCAGCAGCCAAGCGGCGGTCAGAGAGTTAAATTCACCCCTCCACTTT.

The V call is TRBV6-1, the J call TRBJ2-5, with D maybe TRBD2 (6 bases). Per germline, CDR1 MNHNS and CDR2 SASEGT. V was shortened by 3 bases and J by 3 bases, with 14 bases between the two germline ends. There are 15 residues in the CDR3. This chain's CDR3 is CASSDLGTGKETQYF. The CDR3 nucleotides are TGTGCCAGCAGTGACCTGGGGACTGGTAAAGAGACCCAGTACTTC.

This clone was counted between two and nine times. V gene TRBV11-3 combines with J gene TRBJ1-5, with D unresolved. Trimming took off 7 bases at V and 0 bases at J, with 10 bases between the two ends. This CDR3 comprises 14 residues. CDR1 and CDR2 (germline): SGHNT, YENEEA. CDR3 sequence reads: CASNRDTSNQPQHF. The CDR3 nucleotides read TGTGCCAGCAACCGCGATACTAGCAATCAGCCCCAGCATTTT.

This clone showed up just once. The chain carries TRBV14 and TRBJ1-2; D not certain. CDR1 is SGHDN and CDR2 is FVKESK in the germline V gene. This CDR3 has 13 residues. Trimming took off 4 bases at V and 6 bases at J, with 12 bases between the two ends. The CDR3 nucleotides read TGTGCCAGCAGCCTTCCACTTATGAATGGCTACACCTTC. It codes for CASSLPLMNGYTF. The entire variable domain, with the rest obtained from reference TRBV14 and TRBJ1-2, is as follows: EAGVTQFPSHSVIEKGQTVTLRCDPISGHDNLYWYRRVMGKEIKFLLHFVKESKQDESGMPNNRFLAERTGGTYSTLKVQPAELEDSGVYFCASSLPLMNGYTFGSGTRLTVV.

A single count supports this clone. The V call is TRBV4-1, the J call TRBJ2-7; possibly TRBD1 for D (6 bases). Trimming removed 0 bases from V and 9 bases from J, with 15 bases in between. The CDR3 totals 14 residues. Germline V gives CDR1 MGHRA, CDR2 YSYEKL. Here the CDR3 DNA reads TGCGCCAGCAGCCAAGATCAACAGGGCGGAAGGCAGTACTTC. It yields the protein CASSQDQQGGRQYF.

The genes are TRBV3-1 (or the pseudogene TRBV3-2) and TRBJ2-1; 10 nucleotides agree with TRBD2. Trimming at V came to 2 bases and at J to 7 bases, leaving 8 bases not matched to a gene. The CDR3 contains 16 residues. Germline CDR1 is LGHDT and CDR2 is YNNKEL (reference sequence). The CDR3 DNA reads as TGTGCCAGCAGCCAAAAATTACCGACTAGCGGGAATGAGCAGTTCTTC. It is translated as CASSQKLPTSGNEQFF.

This sequence joins TRBV5-5 and TRBJ2-5; D gene uncertain. From germline, CDR1 is SGHKS and CDR2 YYEKEE (reference sequence). V gave up 3 bases and J gave up 5 bases, with 23 bases separating them. The CDR3 runs 17 residues. CDR3 DNA: TGTGCCAGCAGCTCCCACCCCCCAACGAGGCTACGGGAGACCCAGTACTTC. Translated: CASSSHPPTRLRETQYF.

V usage is TRBV12-3 or TRBV12-4 and J usage is TRBJ2-1, with D uncertain. The CDR3 consists of 13 residues. Between the trimmed V and J ends, which lost 8 bases and 6 bases, there was a span of 14 bases. CDR3 sequence reads: CASRRTELNEQFF. CDR3 nucleotides: TGTGCCAGCCGACGTACGGAGCTCAATGAGCAGTTCTTC.

In this sample, this clone turned up once. The chain recombines TRBV2 with TRBJ1-5; no clear D gene. Germline V lookup: CDR1 SNHLY, CDR2 FYNNEI. The CDR3 covers 13 residues. Trimming cost V 6 bases and J 9 bases, with 15 bases left between them. The CDR3: CASSSDPSGPQHF. The DNA for the CDR3 is TGTGCCAGCAGCTCCGACCCATCGGGGCCCCAGCATTTT.

DNA for the CDR3: TGTGCCATCACCATGGGGACCGGGACAGCGAACACCGGGGAGCTGTTTTTT. Translating gives CAITMGTGTANTGELFF. The V gene is TRBV10-3, the J gene TRBJ2-2; 7 bases fit TRBD1. This CDR3 is 17 amino acids long. V shed 7 bases, J shed 0 bases, and the junction held 11 bases outside the gene matches. From germline, CDR1 is ENHRY and CDR2 SYGVKD.

The rearrangement uses TRBV28 and TRBJ1-1, with TRBD1 matching over 7 bases. Germline loops: CDR1 MDHEN, CDR2 SYDVKM. The CDR3 has 15 residues. The ends lost 10 bases at V and 0 bases at J; junction bases unmatched: 11. The CDR3 spells CATVGFGQVNTEAFF. The CDR3 DNA follows: TGTGCCACAGTGGGGTTTGGACAGGTGAACACTGAAGCTTTCTTT.

This chain uses TRBV4-3 with TRBJ2-1, with 9 bases identical to TRBD2. Germline V CDR1 and CDR2: LGHNA, YSLEER. After removal of 1 base from V and 8 bases from J, the junction contained 9 bases not matched to a gene. The CDR3 totals 16 residues. CDR3 sequence: CASSQGASGAIYEQFF. CDR3 coding DNA: TGCGCCAGCAGCCAAGGGGCTAGCGGGGCTATCTATGAGCAGTTCTTC.

The chain couples TRBV2 to TRBJ1-5, with 9 positions matching TRBD1. V was clipped by 6 bases and J by 5 bases; unmatched bases: 5. Germline CDR1 is SNHLY and CDR2 is FYNNEI. The CDR3 contains 14 residues. The CDR3 nucleotides are TGTGCCAGCAGCGATACAGGGGGCGATCAGCCCCAGCATTTT. Amino acid sequence: CASSDTGGDQPQHF.

This clone has just a few counts. The chain has TRBV28 and TRBJ1-4; D gene unclear. Trimming took off 3 bases at V and 7 bases at J, with 3 bases between the two ends. Germline V gene data show CDR1 as MDHEN and CDR2 as SYDVKM. CDR3 length: 11 residues. The CDR3 DNA reads TGTGCCAGCAGTTTTCGTGAAAAACTGTTTTTT. This sequence encodes CASSFREKLFF.

J is TRBJ2-7 and V is TRBV20-1, with a weak D call TRBD2 (5 bases). Trimming shortened V by 8 bases and J by 3 bases, and 11 bases separated the two germline ends. The CDR3 consists of 11 residues. Germline loops: CDR1 DFQATT, CDR2 SNEGSKA (reference sequence). In DNA, the CDR3 is TGCAGTACGGACGGGGTCTACGAGCAGTACTTC. Translation: CSTDGVYEQYF.

This CDR3 is CASSSGGMNTEAFF. The CDR3 DNA is TGTGCCAGTAGTTCAGGGGGAATGAACACTGAAGCTTTCTTT. The V gene is TRBV19, the J gene TRBJ1-1; 7 nucleotides align to TRBD1. The CDR3 runs 14 residues. Germline CDR1 reads LNHDA; CDR2 reads SQIVND (reference sequence). Trimming took 5 bases from V and 0 from J; bases not matched to a gene: 3.

V is TRBV7-3 and J is TRBJ2-1; 12 nucleotides agree with TRBD2. The CDR3 runs 18 residues. CDR1 is SGHTA and CDR2 is FQGTGA in the germline V gene. V shed 5 bases and J 0 bases; nucleotides not matched to a gene: 8. CDR3 sequence reads: CASSISSGGALSYNEQFF. The CDR3, as DNA: TGTGCCAGCAGCATATCTAGCGGGGGGGCTCTCTCCTACAATGAGCAGTTCTTC.

The chain combines TRBV4-1 with TRBJ1-1, with 7 bases aligning to TRBD1. The CDR3 totals 16 residues. Germline-derived CDR1 and CDR2 are MGHRA and YSYEKL. V trimming: 4 bases; J trimming: 5 bases; junction bases outside the gene matches: 13. The CDR3: CASSPRGGQGDTEAFF. The CDR3 bases are TGCGCCAGCAGCCCCAGAGGTGGCCAGGGGGATACTGAAGCTTTCTTT.

The V gene is TRBV28, the J gene TRBJ1-1; D call uncertain. Germline V lookup: CDR1 MDHEN, CDR2 SYDVKM. The germline V and J ends were trimmed by 2 bases and 1 base, with 11 bases remaining between them. CDR3 length: 15 amino acids. Here the CDR3 reads CASSLGPVPNTEAFF. The DNA of the CDR3 is TGTGCCAGCAGTTTAGGGCCGGTTCCGAACACTGAAGCTTTCTTT.

V and J are TRBV6-4 and TRBJ1-6, with D unclear. Trimming left V 6 bases short and J 4 bases short, with 10 bases between. The CDR3 covers 14 residues. The germline V gene encodes CDR1 MRHNA and CDR2 SNTAGT. In DNA, the CDR3 is TGTGCCAGCAGCCGTTTTCTATATAATTCACCCCTCCACTTT. As protein: CASSRFLYNSPLHF.

The gene calls are TRBV18 and TRBJ1-4, with D tentatively TRBD1 (5 bases). V was trimmed by 8 bases and J by 1 base, leaving 11 bases between them. CDR1 and CDR2 from the germline V gene are KGHSH and LQKENI. The CDR3 runs to 14 residues. The CDR3 reads CASRRGRTNEKLFF. CDR3 nucleotides: TGTGCCAGCCGAAGGGGTCGAACTAATGAAAAACTGTTTTTT.

This clone was detected a few times. The chain links TRBV21-1 to TRBJ1-2; whether TRBD1, the table's D call, matches the DNA was not checked. TRBV21-1 is annotated as a pseudogene. This CDR3 has 16 amino acids. The CDR3 protein is CASSHTPRDRAYGYTF. In nucleotides, the CDR3 is TGTGCCAGCAGCCATACACCACGGGACAGGGCCTATGGCTACACCTTC.

The chain is built from TRBV7-9 and TRBJ1-5; maybe TRBD1 (5 bases). Trimming cost V 1 base and J 1 base, with 17 bases left between them. The germline V gene encodes CDR1 SEHNR and CDR2 FQNEAQ (reference sequence). The CDR3 totals 18 residues. The CDR3 DNA reads as TGTGCCAGCAGCTTAGTTTTAAGTTCGGGGGAAAGCAATCAGCCCCAGCATTTT. Translation gives CASSLVLSSGESNQPQHF. The full variable domain, with the rest looked up from reference TRBV7-9 and TRBJ1-5, is DTGVSQNPRHKITKRGQNVTFRCDPISEHNRLYWYRQTLGQGPEFLTYFQNEAQLEKSRLLSDRFSAERPKGSFSTLEIQRTEQGDSAMYLCASSLVLSSGESNQPQHFGDGTRLSIL.

The rearrangement links TRBV30 to TRBJ1-6; D is perhaps TRBD1 (6 bases). Germline CDR1 GTSNPN, CDR2 SVGIG (reference sequence). The germline V and J ends were trimmed by 1 base and 11 bases, with 9 bases remaining between them. CDR3 size: 12 residues. The CDR3 DNA reads TGTGCCTGGAGTGCACAGGGTCCACCCCTCCACTTT. Translating it yields CAWSAQGPPLHF.

The CDR3 bases are TGTGCCAGCAGTGAGACAGGGGACGCATCCCTTTCACCCCTCCACTTT. As protein: CASSETGDASLSPLHF. The chain uses TRBV2 and TRBJ1-6; 8 bases map to TRBD1. Germline assignment: CDR1 SNHLY and CDR2 FYNNEI. The CDR3 covers 16 residues. After removal of 3 bases from V and 9 bases from J, the junction contained 10 bases not matched to a gene. The whole variable domain, filled in from reference TRBV2 and TRBJ1-6, reads EPEVTQTPSHQVTQMGQEVILRCVPISNHLYFYWYRQILGQKVEFLVSFYNNEISEKSEIFDDQFSVERPDGSNFTLKIRSTKLEDSAMYFCASSETGDASLSPLHFGNGTRLTVT.